A single sample is the source of the 13 T cell receptor beta chains below, sequenced in a study of shared clonotypes between healthy human individuals (dated by TCRdb to the early 2020s). Receptors were amplified or captured by the immunoSEQ multiplex PCR assay. TCRdb's version of the immuneACCESS table is confined to in-frame rearrangements and falls short of the full clone set. An unresolved V gene accounts for under half of the shortfall where checked; the remainder is of unknown origin. Recorded for this sample are a few hundred thousand clones; 73% of them occurred a single time. Under 11% of the sample is in the top ten clones. Sequencing used memory CD4+ T cells sorted from blood. The sample's cell subset or site label is to be understood as: CD45RA-negative fraction. The receptors were sampled from a man aged 25-45 years in good health.

CDR3 amino acids: CASRPGQGVGTQYF. In nucleotides, the CDR3 is TGTGCCAGTAGACCGGGACAGGGGGTCGGGACCCAGTACTTC. The genes are TRBV19 and TRBJ2-5; 11 bases align to TRBD1. Germline V gene lookup returns CDR1 LNHDA and CDR2 SQIVND (reference sequence). The CDR3 covers 14 residues. With 6 bases clipped from V and 7 bases from J, the junction kept 7 bases outside the gene matches.

The J gene is TRBJ2-2, the V gene TRBV9; D is undetermined. Germline CDR1 reads SGDLS; CDR2 reads YYNGEE. The CDR3 extends over 14 amino acids. V lost 0 bases and J 4 bases, leaving 7 bases between the germline ends. DNA of the CDR3: TGTGCCAGCAGCGTAGGCCTGTCCACCGGGGAGCTGTTTTTT. Residues: CASSVGLSTGELFF. Full variable domain (outside the CDR3, taken from reference TRBV9 and TRBJ2-2): DSGVTQTPKHLITATGQRVTLRCSPRSGDLSVYWYQQSLDQGLQFLIQYYNGEERAKGNILERFSAQQFPDLHSELNLSSLELGDSALYFCASSVGLSTGELFFGEGSRLTVL.

The chain recombines TRBV27 with TRBJ2-7; D remains unclear. Germline assignment: CDR1 MNHEY and CDR2 SMNVEV (reference sequence). The V end lost 10 bases, the J end lost 2 bases, and 18 bases lay between the germline ends. This CDR3 comprises 14 residues. CDR3 region: CATSGSVGPYEQYF. The CDR3 region has the DNA TGTGCCACCTCTGGATCCGTGGGTCCCTACGAGCAGTACTTC.

CDR3 coding DNA: TGTGCCAGCAGCTTAGGTGCAGGGCGGAACACTGAAGCTTTCTTT. Translating it yields CASSLGAGRNTEAFF. This rearrangement joins TRBV11-2 to TRBJ1-1; D might be TRBD1 (5 bases). The CDR3 is 15 amino acids. Germline V gene sequence: CDR1 SGHAT, CDR2 FQNNGV. Between the trimmed V and J ends, which lost 1 base and 1 base, there was a span of 10 bases.

This rearrangement joins TRBV7-9 to TRBJ1-4, with 10 nucleotides matching TRBD1. The CDR3 is 16 residues long. The germline CDR1 and CDR2 sequences are SEHNR and FQNEAQ (reference sequence). The trim removed 5 bases at V and 5 bases at J, leaving 8 bases unmatched. The CDR3 loop is CASSRGQGISNEKLFF. The CDR3 coding sequence is TGTGCCAGCAGCAGGGGACAGGGGATCTCCAATGAAAAACTGTTTTTT. Using reference TRBV7-9 and TRBJ1-4 for the parts outside the CDR3, the full variable domain is DTGVSQNPRHKITKRGQNVTFRCDPISEHNRLYWYRQTLGQGPEFLTYFQNEAQLEKSRLLSDRFSAERPKGSFSTLEIQRTEQGDSAMYLCASSRGQGISNEKLFFGSGTQLSVL.

J is TRBJ2-2 and V is TRBV6-6, with 11 bases aligning to TRBD2. CDR1 is MNHNY, CDR2 SVGAGI, per germline (reference sequence). Trimming took 7 bases from V and 6 from J; bases not matched to a gene: 4. The CDR3 extends over 14 amino acids. Here the CDR3 reads CASTQLAGAGELFF. The DNA for the CDR3 is TGTGCCAGCACCCAACTAGCGGGAGCCGGGGAGCTGTTTTTT.

The V and J genes are TRBV5-1 and TRBJ2-5; 8 bases agree with TRBD1. V lost 4 bases to trimming and J lost 0 bases; unmatched junction nucleotides: 11. There are 17 residues in the CDR3. Germline V gene data show CDR1 as SGHRS and CDR2 as YFSETQ. DNA for the CDR3: TGCGCCAGCAGCCCCTATCCGGGACAGGAGTACCAAGAGACCCAGTACTTC. Protein sequence: CASSPYPGQEYQETQYF.

The V call is TRBV29-1, the J call TRBJ2-7; 8 bases are a match to TRBD2. The CDR3 has 14 residues. V was pared by 4 bases and J by 0 bases, with 5 bases of the junction left unmatched. The germline gives CDR1 SQVTM, CDR2 ANQGSEA. The CDR3 reads CSVVLAEVSYEQYF. The CDR3 DNA follows: TGCAGCGTTGTACTAGCGGAAGTCTCCTACGAGCAGTACTTC.

V gene TRBV5-6 combines with J gene TRBJ1-1, with D maybe TRBD1 (6 bases). The V gene lost 5 bases and the J gene lost 1 base, with 21 bases spanning the gap. CDR3 size: 17 residues. Germline loops: CDR1 SGHDT, CDR2 YYEEEE. Here the CDR3 DNA reads TGTGCCAGCAGTTCTTTCGGGACACGACGTCAGAACACTGAAGCTTTCTTT. This encodes CASSSFGTRRQNTEAFF.

The V gene is TRBV27, the J gene TRBJ2-7; TRBD2 matches 14 bases. V shed 2 bases, J shed 7 bases, and the junction held 7 bases outside the gene matches. Germline CDR1 is MNHEY and CDR2 is SMNVEV (reference sequence). The CDR3 covers 16 residues. The CDR3 sequence: CASSLRGTSGRSEQYF. The CDR3 region has the DNA TGTGCCAGCAGTTTAAGGGGGACTAGCGGGAGAAGTGAGCAGTACTTC.

This chain links TRBV18 with TRBJ2-1, with 11 bases that match TRBD2. This CDR3 has 15 amino acids. Germline-derived CDR1 and CDR2 are KGHSH and LQKENI. J gave up 10 bases and V 3 bases, and 8 bases lay outside the gene matches. The CDR3 nucleotides are TGTGCCAGCTCACCTATAGCGGGAGGGCCAGGGGAGCAGTTCTTC. Translation gives CASSPIAGGPGEQFF.

The chain joins TRBV5-1 to TRBJ2-3; maybe TRBD2 (6 bases). The CDR3 contains 15 residues. V was shortened by 7 bases and J by 2 bases, with 17 bases between the two germline ends. In germline, CDR1 is SGHRS, CDR2 YFSETQ. CDR3 loop: CASQLIPGDTDTQYF. In DNA form, the CDR3 reads TGCGCCAGCCAACTAATTCCGGGGGACACAGATACGCAGTATTTT. The full variable domain, with the rest looked up from reference TRBV5-1 and TRBJ2-3, is KAGVTQTPRYLIKTRGQQVTLSCSPISGHRSVSWYQQTPGQGLQFLFEYFSETQRNKGNFPGRFSGRQFSNSRSEMNVSTLELGDSALYLCASQLIPGDTDTQYFGPGTRLTVL.

The chain recombines TRBV19 with TRBJ1-5; possibly TRBD1 for D (5 bases). The CDR3 runs to 14 residues. Trimming stripped 6 bases from V and 9 bases from J, with 18 bases between. Germline V gene sequence: CDR1 LNHDA, CDR2 SQIVND (reference sequence). CDR3 nucleotides: TGTGCCAGTAGGACACAGGAGCTAGTGGGGCCCCAGCATTTT. It translates to CASRTQELVGPQHF.